Listed here are 20 T cell receptor beta chains from one sample, sequenced in a study of blood T cell repertoires in COVID-19. Measured with immunoSEQ multiplex PCR; TCRdb has only the in-frame clones, and not every one. The sample holds 200,000 to 250,000 clones; around four fifths are singletons and the top ten take 2% to 3%. Sample: peripheral blood. The source of these receptors is a woman in her 70s with active or convalescent COVID-19.

The CDR3: CASSPRAGQGGGGYTF. In DNA, the CDR3 is TGTGCCAGCAGCCCCCGTGCGGGACAGGGTGGGGGTGGCTACACCTTC. This rearrangement joins TRBV9 to TRBJ1-2; 9 positions match TRBD1. CDR1 and CDR2 (germline): SGDLS, YYNGEE. J was trimmed by 7 bases and V by 4 bases; bases with no gene match: 14. The CDR3 sequence is 16 residues long.

The V call is TRBV19, the J call TRBJ1-5, with D possibly being TRBD1 (5 bases). Germline V lookup: CDR1 LNHDA, CDR2 SQIVND (reference sequence). The CDR3 is 15 residues long. V was clipped by 1 base and J by 6 bases, with 13 bases between them. The CDR3 reads CASSIGRTGSQPQHF. The CDR3 DNA sequence: TGTGCCAGTAGTATAGGGCGCACAGGATCTCAGCCCCAGCATTTT.

V and J are TRBV5-1 and TRBJ1-2; the D gene is possibly TRBD1 (5 bases). Trimming took 4 bases from V and 4 from J, leaving 17 bases between them. Germline V gives CDR1 SGHRS, CDR2 YFSETQ. The CDR3 runs 15 residues. The CDR3 spells CASSPGGSGGYGYTF. The CDR3 nucleotides are TGCGCCAGCAGCCCGGGCGGCTCGGGGGGCTATGGCTACACCTTC.

The chain recombines TRBV4-1 with TRBJ2-5; D is possibly TRBD2 (6 bases). Per the germline V gene, CDR1 is MGHRA and CDR2 is YSYEKL. This CDR3 has 13 amino acids. Trimming pared 4 bases from V and 4 bases from J, leaving 10 bases between. DNA for the CDR3: TGCGCCAGCAGCCGGTGGCGGGGAGAGACCCAGTACTTC. Translated, it gives CASSRWRGETQYF.

This chain uses TRBV11-3 with TRBJ2-1; 8 bases fit TRBD2. The ends lost 5 bases at V and 3 bases at J; junction bases unmatched: 9. CDR3 length equals 16 residues. CDR1 is SGHNT and CDR2 is YENEEA in the germline V gene. For the CDR3, the DNA is TGTGCCAGCAGCCCGGGATCCGGGACTAGCTACAATGAGCAGTTCTTC. Translation gives CASSPGSGTSYNEQFF.

The chain employs TRBV19 and TRBJ2-6; 8 bases are shared with TRBD1. CDR1 is LNHDA and CDR2 is SQIVND in the germline V gene (reference sequence). Unmatched junction bases numbered 11, after V lost 7 bases and J lost 3 bases. This CDR3 spans 17 amino acids. The CDR3 DNA reads as TGTGCCAGTACCAAAGTCCAGGGGGCAGATGGGGCCAACGTCCTGACTTTC. This encodes CASTKVQGADGANVLTF.

This clone was observed once. The chain carries TRBV2 and TRBJ1-6, with 7 bases aligning to TRBD1. Germline CDR1 reads SNHLY; CDR2 reads FYNNEI. The CDR3 length is 14 residues. With V trimmed by 5 bases and J by 7 bases, 5 bases remained unmatched. In DNA form, the CDR3 reads TGTGCCAGCAGTCTACAGGGGACGAATTCACCCCTCCACTTT. Translating it yields CASSLQGTNSPLHF.

This chain links TRBV20-1 with TRBJ1-5; no reliable D call. V lost 3 bases and J lost 0, with 6 bases in between. The CDR3 is 13 residues long. Germline V gene lookup returns CDR1 DFQATT and CDR2 SNEGSKA (reference sequence). CDR3 loop: CSASPNSNQPQHF. DNA of the CDR3: TGCAGTGCTAGTCCTAATAGCAATCAGCCCCAGCATTTT.

This clone was observed a single time. V is TRBV20-1 and J is TRBJ2-5, with D uncertain. Trimming shortened V by 6 bases and J by 0 bases, and 5 bases separated the two germline ends. Germline V gives CDR1 DFQATT, CDR2 SNEGSKA (reference sequence). This CDR3 is built from 11 residues. DNA of the CDR3: TGCAGTGCATCAGACCAAGAGACCCAGTACTTC. It codes for CSASDQETQYF.

This clone came up once. Written as DNA, the CDR3 is TGTGCCAGCAGAAGACAGGGGGCGCCTGGCTACACCTTC. This translates into CASRRQGAPGYTF. The V gene is TRBV25-1, the J gene TRBJ1-2; 10 bases match TRBD1. V lost 6 bases, J lost 7 bases, and 5 bases stayed unmatched. Germline V lookup: CDR1 MGHDK, CDR2 SYGVNS. This CDR3 has 13 amino acids.

The chain joins TRBV29-1 to TRBJ1-1; D possibly corresponds to TRBD1 (6 bases). Per germline, CDR1 SQVTM and CDR2 ANQGSEA. The V and J ends lost 2 bases and 8 bases respectively, with 15 bases between them. This CDR3 has 13 residues. The CDR3 loop is CSVEFRQGTEAFF. CDR3 DNA sequence: TGCAGCGTTGAATTTCGTCAGGGGACCGAAGCTTTCTTT.

This chain links TRBV5-4 with TRBJ1-2; 11 positions match TRBD1. This CDR3 has 14 amino acids. In germline, CDR1 is SGHNT, CDR2 YYREEE (reference sequence). V gave up 4 bases and J gave up 8 bases; unmatched junction bases: 7. As DNA, the CDR3 is TGTGCCAGCAGCGTCGGACAGGGGGCAGGCGGCTACACCTTC. Residues: CASSVGQGAGGYTF.

The V gene is TRBV3-1 (or the pseudogene TRBV3-2), the J gene TRBJ2-3, with D possibly being TRBD2 (5 bases). Germline V gene lookup returns CDR1 LGHDT and CDR2 YNNKEL (reference sequence). This CDR3 contains 16 residues. Trimming cost V 0 bases and J 4 bases, with 14 bases left between them. The CDR3 DNA is TGTGCCAGCAGCCAAGAAGCGCAGCGGCCGGCAGATACGCAGTATTTT. It is translated as CASSQEAQRPADTQYF.

The V call is TRBV28, the J call TRBJ2-1, with 16 bases lining up with TRBD2. The CDR3 totals 16 residues. From germline, CDR1 is MDHEN and CDR2 SYDVKM. V dropped 4 bases and J dropped 9; count of bases not matched to a gene: 6. CDR3 loop: CASSSFGTSGGAEQFF. In nucleotides, the CDR3 is TGTGCCAGCAGTTCCTTCGGGACTAGCGGGGGGGCTGAGCAGTTCTTC. Full variable domain (remainder filled in from reference TRBV28 and TRBJ2-1): DVKVTQSSRYLVKRTGEKVFLECVQDMDHENMFWYRQDPGLGLRLIYFSYDVKMKEKGDIPEGYSVSREKKERFSLILESASTNQTSMYLCASSSFGTSGGAEQFFGPGTRLTVL.

The rearrangement joins TRBV2 to TRBJ2-5; 10 bases match TRBD2. The CDR3 has 15 amino acids. V trimming: 4 bases; J trimming: 5 bases; junction bases outside the gene matches: 7. CDR1 and CDR2 (germline): SNHLY, FYNNEI. The CDR3 spells CASSGAGGGKETQYF. The DNA for the CDR3 is TGTGCCAGCAGTGGAGCGGGAGGGGGTAAGGAGACCCAGTACTTC.

V usage is TRBV29-1 and J usage is TRBJ2-7; weak D call: TRBD1 (5 bases). V was clipped by 6 bases and J by 4 bases, with 16 bases between them. The CDR3 covers 13 residues. The germline V gene encodes CDR1 SQVTM and CDR2 ANQGSEA. The CDR3 sequence is CSVAEVKGYEQYF. The CDR3 DNA reads as TGCAGCGTCGCCGAAGTTAAGGGGTACGAGCAGTACTTC.

The chain uses TRBV27 and TRBJ2-5; 10 bases are a match to TRBD2. Losses at the gene ends were 1 base for V and 1 base for J; bases not matched to a gene: 3. The CDR3 has 16 residues. Germline CDR1 MNHEY, CDR2 SMNVEV (reference sequence). CDR3 in DNA: TGTGCCAGCAGTTTATTGCCTAGCGGGGGCCAAGAGACCCAGTACTTC. This encodes CASSLLPSGGQETQYF.

V is TRBV7-9 and J is TRBJ2-2; 7 bases align to TRBD1. The CDR3 has 16 amino acids. Germline CDR1 SEHNR, CDR2 FQNEAQ (reference sequence). Losses at the gene ends were 1 base for V and 3 bases for J; bases not matched to a gene: 5. The CDR3 DNA reads as TGTGCCAGCAGCTTAGGACAGGGCGATCACACCGGGGAGCTGTTTTTT. It encodes CASSLGQGDHTGELFF.

The rearrangement links TRBV29-1 to TRBJ2-1; weak D call: TRBD1 (6 bases). Germline V gene lookup returns CDR1 SQVTM and CDR2 ANQGSEA. V was clipped by 1 base and J by 0 bases, with 13 bases between them. The CDR3 has 16 amino acids. The CDR3 sequence is CSVEGSTGPSYNEQFF. CDR3 nucleotides: TGCAGCGTTGAAGGGAGCACAGGGCCCTCCTACAATGAGCAGTTCTTC.

The gene calls are TRBV6-6 and TRBJ2-2; 8 positions match TRBD1. Germline values: CDR1 MNHNY, CDR2 SVGAGI (reference sequence). The CDR3 spans 14 residues. Unmatched junction bases numbered 7, after V lost 6 bases and J lost 7 bases. The CDR3 bases are TGTGCCAGCAGAATTACAGGGGGAATCGGGGAGCTGTTTTTT. It specifies CASRITGGIGELFF.